This T cell receptor beta chain stems from a study of regulatory T cells in long-lasting Graves disease. This clonotype was observed many times. Library construction for TCR beta used iRepertoire HTBI primers and Arm-PCR of CDR3 regions. TCRdb passed the multiplex PCR reads through MiXCR, listing each CDR3 protein once. The sample includes around 500,000 distinct CDR3 sequences, roughly a sixth of them seen just once. The CDR3 is made up of 16 amino acids. V shed 1 base and J 1 base; nucleotides not matched to a gene: 6. The germline CDR1 and CDR2 sequences are SGHTA and FQGTGA. Time point defined: newly diagnosed GD, antithyroid drugs for less than 3 months. From RNA extracted from PBMCs, the TCR library was made. This sample was also put to use in a study of T cells in Graves' hyperthyroidism and ophthalmopathy. As that report states: Stability of Graves' hyperthyroidism was defined as absent ophthalmopathy progression within 18 months. Also found in blood were most expanded thyroid clonotypes above 0.001.

Sequences were derived from peripheral blood mononuclear cells (PBMCs), sampled at new diagnosis, from a patient treated with antithyroid drugs. The TCR sequence derives from a woman aged 35-60 years with Graves disease. The genes are TRBV7-3 and TRBJ2-5, with 7 bases lining up with TRBD2. CDR3 amino acids: CASSLMGGGSQETQYF. Written as DNA, the CDR3 is TGTGCCAGCAGCTTAATGGGCGGGGGATCCCAAGAGACCCAGTACTTC.